Listed here are 5 T cell receptor beta chains from one sample, sequenced in a study of cytomegalovirus exposure and HLA in healthy donors. It was with 60 Vbeta and 13 Jbeta primers that the PCR ran. Repertoires were generated with immunoSEQ multiplex PCR, while TCRdb's copy carries only in-frame clones and drops some. The table includes about 230,000 clones, approximately 78% detected once. Sequenced sample: PBMCs. Receptors were obtained from a boy between 10 and 17 years old in good health and CMV-seronegative.

The chain joins TRBV10-3 to TRBJ2-7; possibly TRBD2 for D (6 bases). CDR1 ENHRY and CDR2 SYGVKD come from the germline V gene. Trimming stripped 0 bases from V and 1 base from J, with 10 bases between. The CDR3 covers 15 residues. As DNA, the CDR3 is TGTGCCATCAGTGAGTCGAAGCGGGCTTCCTACGAGCAGTACTTC. Amino acids: CAISESKRASYEQYF.

The chain carries TRBV10-1 and TRBJ2-2; possibly TRBD2 for D (6 bases). V gave up 4 bases and J gave up 6 bases, with 15 bases separating them. Germline V lookup: CDR1 WNHNN, CDR2 SYGVQD (reference sequence). The CDR3 is 15 residues long. This chain's CDR3 is CASSASGRPSGELFF. CDR3 nucleotides: TGCGCCAGCAGTGCATCCGGGAGACCTTCCGGGGAGCTGTTTTTT.

This chain connects TRBV27 to TRBJ2-5, with TRBD2 matching over 10 bases. The J call is uncertain, as TRBJ2-7 better fits the DNA end. Germline CDR1 is MNHEY and CDR2 is SMNVEV (reference sequence). This CDR3 has 14 residues. The CDR3 sequence is CASSHGLAAYEQYF. Here the CDR3 DNA reads TGTGCCAGCAGTCACGGACTAGCGGCCTACGAGCAGTACTTC.

This clone turned up a few times. This chain joins TRBV5-1 and TRBJ2-1; 7 positions agree with TRBD2. CDR1 and CDR2 (germline): SGHRS, YFSETQ. The CDR3 loop spans 14 amino acids. V lost 3 bases, J lost 7 bases, and 7 bases stayed unmatched. CDR3 sequence reads: CASSSGTGGNEQFF. The CDR3 DNA follows: TGCGCCAGCAGCTCCGGCACCGGGGGGAATGAGCAGTTCTTC.

The DNA for the CDR3 is TGTGCCAGCAGCTTACCAGGGACAGGGGGAACTGAAGCTTTCTTT. Translating gives CASSLPGTGGTEAFF. V and J are TRBV11-3 and TRBJ1-1; 11 bases map to TRBD1. The ends lost 2 bases at V and 5 bases at J; junction bases unmatched: 4. The CDR3 loop spans 15 amino acids. Germline assignment: CDR1 SGHNT and CDR2 YENEEA.